These 20 T cell receptor beta chains were sequenced from one sample in a study of blood T cell repertoires in COVID-19. The table came from immunoSEQ multiplex PCR; TCRdb's copy has only in-frame clones and leaves some out. The top ten hold 9% of the sample, which has 170,000 or so clones, 80% to 90% seen once. The sequencing input was PBMCs or T cells enriched from blood (not recorded which). These receptors were collected from a woman aged 18-29 years who had recovered from COVID-19.

This chain links TRBV10-1 with TRBJ1-5, with 8 bases matching TRBD1. The length of the CDR3 is 15 residues. With 6 bases clipped from V and 2 bases from J, the junction kept 6 bases outside the gene matches. Germline-derived CDR1 and CDR2 are WNHNN and SYGVQD (reference sequence). As DNA, the CDR3 is TGCGCCAGCAGGACAGGGGTGTTAGGCAATCAGCCCCAGCATTTT. Residues: CASRTGVLGNQPQHF.

This clone appeared a few times. The chain joins TRBV19 to TRBJ1-4, with D unresolved. This CDR3 spans 12 amino acids. Germline V gene sequence: CDR1 LNHDA, CDR2 SQIVND (reference sequence). Between the trimmed V and J ends, which lost 5 bases and 5 bases, there was a span of 6 bases. As DNA, the CDR3 is TGTGCCAGTAGTTCCAGGAATGAAAAACTGTTTTTT. This gives the protein CASSSRNEKLFF.

The chain uses TRBV15 and TRBJ2-4, with TRBD2 as a possible D gene (7 bases). The CDR3 runs 14 residues. The germline gives CDR1 LNHNV, CDR2 YYDKDF (reference sequence). The V end was cut by 1 base, the J end by 7 bases, with 11 bases between. The CDR3 protein is CATSRAGGANIQYF. DNA of the CDR3: TGTGCCACCAGCAGAGCTGGGGGGGCCAACATTCAGTACTTC.

This chain links TRBV30 with TRBJ1-1; 9 positions agree with TRBD1. The CDR3 has 13 residues. Unmatched junction bases numbered 4, after V lost 5 bases and J lost 3 bases. CDR1 is GTSNPN and CDR2 is SVGIG in the germline V gene (reference sequence). The CDR3 reads CAWLGQGDTEAFF. CDR3 in DNA: TGTGCCTGGTTGGGACAGGGAGACACTGAAGCTTTCTTT.

This chain connects TRBV3-1 (or the pseudogene TRBV3-2) to TRBJ2-5, with 8 bases fitting TRBD2. Germline trimming cut 2 bases from V and 5 bases from J; bases unmatched to any gene: 7. This CDR3 has 15 residues. From germline, CDR1 is LGHDT and CDR2 YNNKEL (reference sequence). CDR3 sequence reads: CASSQTVTSAETQYF. CDR3 coding DNA: TGTGCCAGCAGCCAAACCGTGACTAGCGCCGAGACCCAGTACTTC.

The chain combines TRBV7-8 with TRBJ2-3; no clear D. The CDR3 is 15 amino acids. Germline V lookup: CDR1 SGHVS, CDR2 FQNEAQ. V was pared by 1 base and J by 0 bases, with 8 bases between. Written as DNA, the CDR3 is TGTGCCAGCAGCTTAGTACCCACTAGCACAGATACGCAGTATTTT. It is translated as CASSLVPTSTDTQYF.

The V call is TRBV27, the J call TRBJ1-5; 10 bases are shared with TRBD1. J was trimmed by 5 bases and V by 6 bases; bases with no gene match: 7. CDR1 is MNHEY, CDR2 SMNVEV, per germline (reference sequence). CDR3 length: 15 amino acids. The chain's CDR3 is CASSRTGGIDQPQHF. The CDR3 nucleotides read TGTGCCAGCAGCCGGACAGGGGGTATCGATCAGCCCCAGCATTTT.

The rearrangement joins TRBV7-2 to TRBJ2-7; D gene ambiguous. The germline V gene has CDR1 SGHTA and CDR2 FQGNSA. The CDR3 is 13 amino acids. Trimming removed 1 base at V and 2 bases at J, with 6 bases between. CDR3: CASSLDPAYEQYF. For the CDR3, the DNA is TGTGCCAGCAGCTTAGATCCGGCCTACGAGCAGTACTTC. Full variable domain (missing parts from reference TRBV7-2 and TRBJ2-7): GAGVSQSPSNKVTEKGKDVELRCDPISGHTALYWYRQSLGQGLEFLIYFQGNSAPDKSGLPSDRFSAERTGGSVSTLTIQRTQQEDSAVYLCASSLDPAYEQYFGPGTRLTVT.

The CDR3 reads CASSLGPAGGSSGANVLTF. CDR3 DNA sequence: TGCGCCAGCAGCTTGGGTCCAGCGGGAGGCTCCTCTGGGGCCAACGTCCTGACTTTC. This chain links TRBV5-1 with TRBJ2-6, with TRBD2 matching 9 bases. Germline V CDR1 and CDR2: SGHRS, YFSETQ. There are 19 residues in the CDR3. The J segment lost 0 bases and the V segment lost 0 bases, leaving 7 bases of the junction unmatched.

This clone has only one observation. At the DNA level, this CDR3 is encoded by other sequences in the same sample as well. The chain combines TRBV18 with TRBJ1-1; D might be TRBD1 (6 bases). The CDR3 consists of 13 residues. V lost 2 bases and J 2 bases, leaving 6 bases between the germline ends. Looked up from germline, CDR1 is KGHSH and CDR2 is LQKENI. The DNA for the CDR3 is TGTGCCAGCTCACCAGGGGGCAACACTGAAGCTTTCTTT. Encoded protein: CASSPGGNTEAFF.

The V and J genes are TRBV28 and TRBJ2-5; perhaps TRBD1 as D (6 bases). Germline CDR1 reads MDHEN; CDR2 reads SYDVKM. The CDR3 spans 14 residues. V dropped 6 bases and J dropped 0 bases, with 11 bases sitting between them. DNA of the CDR3: TGTGCCAGCAGAGGACAGATTTACCAAGAGACCCAGTACTTC. It specifies CASRGQIYQETQYF. Full variable domain (rest looked up from reference TRBV28 and TRBJ2-5): DVKVTQSSRYLVKRTGEKVFLECVQDMDHENMFWYRQDPGLGLRLIYFSYDVKMKEKGDIPEGYSVSREKKERFSLILESASTNQTSMYLCASRGQIYQETQYFGPGTRLLVL.

The chain couples TRBV9 to TRBJ2-2, with 10 bases that match TRBD2. The CDR3 is 16 amino acids. Looked up from germline, CDR1 is SGDLS and CDR2 is YYNGEE. V dropped 3 bases and J dropped 2; count of bases not matched to a gene: 4. The chain's CDR3 is CASSAGLAANTGELFF. The DNA of the CDR3 is TGTGCCAGCAGCGCCGGACTAGCGGCTAACACCGGGGAGCTGTTTTTT.

The chain is built from TRBV30 and TRBJ2-3; D possibly corresponds to TRBD1 (5 bases). The CDR3 length is 15 residues. Trimming stripped 1 base from V and 0 bases from J, with 11 bases between. The germline V gene has CDR1 GTSNPN and CDR2 SVGIG (reference sequence). CDR3 DNA: TGTGCCTGGAGTGGGGATCAGGGTAGCACAGATACGCAGTATTTT. It encodes CAWSGDQGSTDTQYF.

J is TRBJ2-1 and V is TRBV6-5; D is unresolved. V shed 4 bases and J shed 0 bases, with 10 bases lying between them. Germline V CDR1 and CDR2: MNHEY, SVGAGI. The CDR3 length is 15 residues. CDR3 region: CASSWASSSYNEQFF. In DNA, the CDR3 is TGTGCCAGCAGTTGGGCTTCCAGCTCCTACAATGAGCAGTTCTTC.

This chain connects TRBV4-2 to TRBJ2-2, with TRBD2 as a possible D gene (7 bases). V was shortened by 2 bases and J by 6 bases, with 10 bases between the two germline ends. Germline V gene lookup returns CDR1 LGHNA and CDR2 YNFKEQ. CDR3 length: 14 residues. CDR3 amino acids: CASSQREGAGELFF. CDR3 coding DNA: TGTGCCAGCAGCCAAAGGGAGGGGGCCGGGGAGCTGTTTTTT.

The chain uses TRBV29-1 and TRBJ1-2, with D uncertain. The germline V gene encodes CDR1 SQVTM and CDR2 ANQGSEA. The V and J ends lost 6 bases and 3 bases respectively, with 17 bases between them. This CDR3 contains 14 residues. Here the CDR3 reads CSVGLDGRDYGYTF. The CDR3 nucleotides read TGCAGCGTCGGATTGGACGGGAGGGACTATGGCTACACCTTC.

The CDR3: CASSINGQGLELETQYF. CDR3 DNA sequence: TGTGCCAGTAGTATTAATGGACAGGGGTTAGAGTTGGAGACCCAGTACTTC. The chain recombines TRBV19 with TRBJ2-5, with TRBD1 matching 9 bases. V trimming: 3 bases; J trimming: 5 bases; junction bases outside the gene matches: 13. The CDR3 is 17 amino acids. CDR1 is LNHDA and CDR2 is SQIVND in the germline V gene (reference sequence). Full variable domain (missing parts from reference TRBV19 and TRBJ2-5): DGGITQSPKYLFRKEGQNVTLSCEQNLNHDAMYWYRQDPGQGLRLIYYSQIVNDFQKGDIAEGYSVSREKKESFPLTVTSAQKNPTAFYLCASSINGQGLELETQYFGPGTRLLVL.

V usage is TRBV2 and J usage is TRBJ2-7; TRBD1 agrees at 9 bases. After removal of 9 bases from V and 7 bases from J, the junction contained 10 bases not matched to a gene. This CDR3 region has 13 residues. Germline values: CDR1 SNHLY, CDR2 FYNNEI. CDR3 amino acids: CASEQGALGEQYF. DNA of the CDR3: TGTGCCAGTGAACAGGGGGCGCTGGGGGAGCAGTACTTC.

The chain couples TRBV18 to TRBJ1-6; 9 bases map to TRBD1. This CDR3 spans 17 amino acids. Germline loops: CDR1 KGHSH, CDR2 LQKENI. Trimming at V came to 3 bases and at J to 9 bases, leaving 12 bases not matched to a gene. The CDR3 protein is CASSPTTGGDGGSPLHF. In DNA form, the CDR3 reads TGTGCCAGCTCACCGACGACAGGGGGAGACGGGGGTTCACCCCTCCACTTT.

The chain combines TRBV7-9 with TRBJ2-3; D may be TRBD1 (6 bases). The germline V and J ends were trimmed by 5 bases and 7 bases, with 13 bases remaining between them. Germline assignment: CDR1 SEHNR and CDR2 FQNEAQ (reference sequence). CDR3 length equals 13 residues. CDR3 nucleotides: TGTGCCAGCAGCCCCAGGGGTGAAAATACGCAGTATTTT. Its translation is CASSPRGENTQYF.